This TCR beta chain came from a study of PD-1 blockade in classical Hodgkin lymphoma (dated by TCRdb to the early 2020s). In the study overall: Nivolumab dosing was 3 mg/kg intravenously every 2 weeks, continuing until either disease progression or unacceptable toxicity. To define a peripheral blood immune signature of response to PD-1 blockade in classical Hodgkin lymphoma, the study combined TCR beta sequencing with CyTOF.

Comments on this clone: Its antigen specificity is not known. Base qualities are missing; no much larger clone stands one base away.

According to the germline V gene, CDR1 reads SGHDT and CDR2 reads YYEEEE. Inclusive of the bounding cysteine and phenylalanine, the CDR3 is 15 residues long. The kept DNA is CDR3 alone, 45 bases in frame from the first base. Trimming removed 4 bases from V and 0 bases from J, leaving 11 bases between the germline ends. Here is what the overall study found, with its caveats: Lower diversity was seen in patients whose nivolumab began less than 1 year after ASCT, and these patients were left out of later analyses so that immune reconstitution would not confound the results. Baseline TCR diversity was reported as lower in newly diagnosed patients than in healthy donors, and lower still in relapsed/refractory patients. CD4+ but not CD8+ TCR diversity rose significantly by C4D1 (p=0.0027 vs p=0.16), most apparent in complete responders (p=0.02). The study was restricted to a single clinical trial cohort, and the causes of repertoire differences, possibly disease activity or prior therapy, were left undefined. Trial patients with a complete response had baseline diversity similar to that of newly diagnosed patients, while partial responders and progressors had significantly lower diversity.

The meaning of the sample's time point label: cycle 1 day 1 (C1D1), immediately before nivolumab initiation. All trial patients had relapsed after autologous stem cell transplantation, with cohorts A, B and C differing in prior brentuximab vedotin exposure. A total of about 51 patients with relapsed/refractory classical Hodgkin lymphoma made up the trial cohort, and each patient's best overall response was complete response, partial response or progressive disease. Single-agent nivolumab was administered to trial patients in the multi-cohort phase II CheckMate 205 trial. An independent review committee assessed best overall response by applying the 2007 International Working Group response criteria. Trial PBMCs were obtained immediately prior to nivolumab initiation (C1D1) and on therapy at cycle 2 day 1 and cycle 4 day 1. Peripheral blood was collected in 8 mL Vacutainer Cell Preparation Tubes, from which PBMCs were isolated by centrifugation and then cryopreserved.

The Qiagen DNeasy kit was used to extract genomic DNA from unsorted PBMCs and from the negatively selected CD4+ and CD8+ fractions. TCR beta CDR3 regions were subjected to amplification by immunoSEQ multiplex PCR with primers that anneal to V and J segments. A synthetic immune receptor repertoire was used to minimize amplification bias, and any residual bias was removed computationally once sequencing was done. For the original study's pipeline: Custom Python scripts were used to quantify repertoire diversity as the Shannon entropy index. Unsorted, CD4+ and CD8+ repertoires were examined separately, except in combined analyses, for which CD4+ and CD8+ sequences were merged in silico. A clone counted as expanded when the clone's frequency after treatment rose at least 2-fold relative to C1D1, and clones undetected at baseline were given a pseudocount of 0.5. Singleton clones were defined as clones with 0 or 1 copy at C1D1, and non-singleton clones were defined as clones with 2 or more copies. By matching protein sequences in sorted samples from the same patient, clones expanded in unsorted samples were annotated as CD4+, CD8+ or unknown. Wilcoxon tests on paired samples were used to test diversity changes from C1D1 to C4D1. TCRdb holds this immuneACCESS table with in-frame rearrangements only. Some clones are missing; in checked studies, unresolved V genes explain under half, and the rest has no known cause. V and J calls and clone size are given by that table; D and trimming were obtained from the DNA. The sample table records nearly 100,000 clones; approximately 80% of these occur just once. The top ten hold 12% of the sample.

The source of this sequence is a human donor with classical Hodgkin lymphoma. This specimen consisted of peripheral blood mononuclear cells (PBMCs), obtained at baseline. Recombination connected TRBV5-6 to TRBJ1-5, with the identity of the D gene unclear. The DNA sequence is TGTGCCAGCAGCACTGGACTCTATAGCAATCAGCCCCAGCATTTT. This codes for CASSTGLYSNQPQHF. This CDR3, with the reference TRBV5-6 and TRBJ1-5 proteins standing in past its ends, gives the full variable domain DAGVTQSPTHLIKTRGQQVTLRCSPKSGHDTVSWYQQALGQGPQFIFQYYEEEERQRGNFPDRFSGHQFPNYSSELNVNALLLGDSALYLCASSTGLYSNQPQHFGDGTRLSIL.